One sample yielded the 26 T cell receptor beta chains listed below, sequenced in a study of T cells after yellow fever vaccination. TCRdb re-derived calls from the 5' RACE reads in MiXCR, one entry per CDR3 protein. The table shows around 56,000 distinct CDR3 sequences, with about 5.2% occurring only once. Sequences were derived from PBMCs, either bulk or a sorted T-cell subset (CD4+, CD8+, memory, or dextramer-sorted; not recorded which), sampled on the day of the yellow fever booster vaccination. These receptors were obtained from a man between 18 and 29 years old who received the YFV17D yellow fever vaccine.

This clonotype came up many times. The gene calls are TRBV6-2 or TRBV6-3 and TRBJ1-1; D not certain. V lost 8 bases and J 0 bases, leaving 10 bases between the germline ends. This CDR3 is built from 13 residues. Germline V gene lookup returns CDR1 MNHEY and CDR2 SVGEGT. CDR3 amino acids: CASLRAMNTEAFF. CDR3 sequence (DNA): TGTGCCAGCCTCCGGGCAATGAACACTGAAGCTTTCTTT.

This clonotype was seen a few times. This chain connects TRBV2 to TRBJ2-3; possibly TRBD2 for D (5 bases). The ends were cut back, 10 bases at V and 0 bases at J, with 20 bases in the middle. The CDR3 length is 16 residues. CDR1 is SNHLY and CDR2 is FYNNEI in the germline V gene. This CDR3 reads CATPRGSDGSTDTQYF. CDR3 coding DNA: TGTGCCACCCCACGAGGGAGCGACGGTAGCACAGATACGCAGTATTTT.

The table lists this clonotype with a few counts. The chain recombines TRBV7-9 with TRBJ2-1, with a weak D call TRBD1 (5 bases). Trimming cost V 8 bases and J 3 bases, with 11 bases left between them. From germline, CDR1 is SEHNR and CDR2 FQNEAQ (reference sequence). The CDR3 has 13 amino acids. This chain's CDR3 is CASALQVYNEQFF. CDR3 sequence (DNA): TGTGCCAGCGCCCTACAGGTCTACAATGAGCAGTTCTTC.

This clonotype has at least ten counts. The chain carries TRBV12-3 or TRBV12-4 and TRBJ2-7, with 9 bases that match TRBD1. V gave up 7 bases and J gave up 1 base; unmatched junction bases: 5. The CDR3 is 14 residues long. The CDR3 sequence is CASNPGTGSYEQYF. The CDR3 DNA reads TGTGCCAGCAACCCCGGGACAGGGTCCTACGAGCAGTACTTC.

This clonotype was recorded at least ten times. V and J are TRBV18 and TRBJ2-7; tentative D call: TRBD2 (6 bases). The V gene's germline CDR1 is KGHSH and CDR2 LQKENI. V lost 5 bases and J lost 1, with 12 bases in between. The CDR3 is 14 residues long. The CDR3 reads CASSNRDSSYEQYF. CDR3 coding DNA: TGTGCCAGCTCAAACCGGGACTCTTCCTACGAGCAGTACTTC.

This clonotype was detected only a few times. V gene TRBV4-1 combines with J gene TRBJ1-2; D remains ambiguous. Germline V gene data show CDR1 as MGHRA and CDR2 as YSYEKL. V was shortened by 2 bases and J by 2 bases, with 18 bases between the two germline ends. This CDR3 region has 17 residues. DNA of the CDR3: TGCGCCAGCAGCCAATTCGAGGCGTCCGGACTCAACTATGGCTACACCTTC. Translated, it gives CASSQFEASGLNYGYTF.

This clonotype was recorded at least ten times. The chain uses TRBV7-2 and TRBJ1-1, with a possible D match to TRBD1 (5 bases). The CDR3 extends over 14 amino acids. Germline values: CDR1 SGHTA, CDR2 FQGNSA. V was trimmed by 1 base and J by 1 base, leaving 7 bases between them. CDR3 in DNA: TGTGCCAGCAGCTTAGGAGGGGAGAACACTGAAGCTTTCTTT. Its translation: CASSLGGENTEAFF.

This clonotype was observed a few times. The rearrangement joins TRBV5-5 to TRBJ1-5, with a weak D call TRBD1 (6 bases). The CDR3 loop spans 15 amino acids. Germline V gene data show CDR1 as SGHKS and CDR2 as YYEKEE (reference sequence). V lost 6 bases and J 0 bases, leaving 13 bases between the germline ends. CDR3 in amino acids: CASTSGADSNQPQHF. CDR3 sequence (DNA): TGTGCCAGCACATCAGGGGCCGATAGCAATCAGCCCCAGCATTTT. The variable domain in full, with the rest retrieved from reference TRBV5-5 and TRBJ1-5, is DAGVTQSPTHLIKTRGQQVTLRCSPISGHKSVSWYQQVLGQGPQFIFQYYEKEERGRGNFPDRFSARQFPNYSSELNVNALLLGDSALYLCASTSGADSNQPQHFGDGTRLSIL.

This clonotype was found a few times. J is TRBJ1-3 and V is TRBV20-1; D call uncertain. The CDR3 is 16 amino acids. Deletions cut 6 bases from V and 3 bases from J, with 21 bases between. Germline loops: CDR1 DFQATT, CDR2 SNEGSKA (reference sequence). The CDR3 bases are TGCAGTGCGGAGCGCCGGGCCCCCGATTTTGGAAACACCATATATTTT. This encodes CSAERRAPDFGNTIYF.

This clonotype was detected ten times or more. The rearrangement links TRBV6-5 to TRBJ2-1; D remains unclear. The CDR3 has 13 residues. The germline V and J ends were trimmed by 6 bases and 9 bases, with 15 bases remaining between them. The germline V gene encodes CDR1 MNHEY and CDR2 SVGAGI. The CDR3 reads CASSLGSPGEQFF. The DNA for the CDR3 is TGTGCCAGCAGCCTCGGTAGCCCCGGTGAGCAGTTCTTC.

There are a few counts of this clonotype. This chain connects TRBV7-2 to TRBJ1-5; D is ambiguous. CDR1 and CDR2 from the germline V gene are SGHTA and FQGNSA. V was pared by 0 bases and J by 0 bases, with 6 bases between. The CDR3 has 15 amino acids. The CDR3 DNA sequence: TGTGCCAGCAGCTTAGCGGGGTATAGCAATCAGCCCCAGCATTTT. This gives the protein CASSLAGYSNQPQHF.

This clonotype was seen ten or more times. The chain carries TRBV27 and TRBJ2-1; 7 nucleotides line up with TRBD1. Germline-derived CDR1 and CDR2 are MNHEY and SMNVEV (reference sequence). Trimming removed 5 bases from V and 6 bases from J; junction bases left unmatched: 13. The CDR3 totals 16 residues. For the CDR3, the DNA is TGTGCCAGCAGTACGTTGGGGCAGGGGGTTGGCAATGAGCAGTTCTTC. Translating it yields CASSTLGQGVGNEQFF.

Ten or more counts support this clonotype. V is TRBV27 and J is TRBJ2-3, with TRBD2 identical over 11 bases. V shed 0 bases, J shed 2 bases, and the junction held 4 bases outside the gene matches. Germline CDR1 MNHEY, CDR2 SMNVEV (reference sequence). This CDR3 has 17 residues. CDR3 bases: TGTGCCAGCAGTTTATCCCTACTAGCGGGGGACACAGATACGCAGTATTTT. Translated, it gives CASSLSLLAGDTDTQYF.

This clonotype was detected many times. This chain links TRBV7-2 with TRBJ2-3; possibly TRBD2 for D (7 bases). Germline V CDR1 and CDR2: SGHTA, FQGNSA. V was cut by 3 bases and J by 4 bases, with 14 bases left in between. The CDR3 covers 15 residues. CDR3 in DNA: TGTGCCAGCAGCTTCCGGGGGGCGGGCTCAGATACGCAGTATTTT. This codes for CASSFRGAGSDTQYF.

The sample holds a few counts of this clonotype. This chain joins TRBV7-3 and TRBJ1-2, with a weak D call TRBD1 (6 bases). The CDR3 consists of 14 residues. Germline lookup yields CDR1 SGHTA and CDR2 FQGTGA. V lost 5 bases, J lost 6 bases, and 16 bases lay in between. DNA of the CDR3: TGTGCCAGCAGCCCGGGGGGGGCAGGGGATGGCTACACCTTC. It specifies CASSPGGAGDGYTF.

This rearrangement joins TRBV5-4 to TRBJ2-3, with 7 positions matching TRBD1. Per the germline V gene, CDR1 is SGHNT and CDR2 is YYREEE (reference sequence). J lost 0 bases, V lost 4 bases, and 8 bases had no gene match. The CDR3 extends over 16 amino acids. The CDR3 DNA follows: TGTGCCAGCAGCGTACTACAGGGGTTTAGCACAGATACGCAGTATTTT. Residues: CASSVLQGFSTDTQYF. Full variable domain (remainder filled in from reference TRBV5-4 and TRBJ2-3): ETGVTQSPTHLIKTRGQQVTLRCSSQSGHNTVSWYQQALGQGPQFIFQYYREEENGRGNFPPRFSGLQFPNYSSELNVNALELDDSALYLCASSVLQGFSTDTQYFGPGTRLTVL.

This clonotype was detected many times. The V gene is TRBV18, the J gene TRBJ2-1; D is perhaps TRBD1 or TRBD2 (5 bases each). The CDR3 is 15 amino acids. Between the trimmed V and J ends, which lost 3 bases and 0 bases, there was a span of 9 bases. Germline CDR1 KGHSH, CDR2 LQKENI. The CDR3 spells CASSPRGLSYNEQFF. The CDR3 DNA reads TGTGCCAGCTCACCCCGGGGCCTCTCCTACAATGAGCAGTTCTTC.

This clonotype was seen ten or more times. Here the CDR3 reads CSVERRMNTEAFF. DNA of the CDR3: TGCAGCGTTGAAAGGAGGATGAACACTGAAGCTTTCTTT. The rearrangement links TRBV29-1 to TRBJ1-1; no clear D gene. The CDR3 is 13 amino acids. From germline, CDR1 is SQVTM and CDR2 ANQGSEA. The V end was cut by 2 bases, the J end by 0 bases, with 7 bases between.

This clonotype has a handful of counts. V gene TRBV19 combines with J gene TRBJ2-2; a weak D match, TRBD2 (5 bases). CDR1 is LNHDA and CDR2 is SQIVND in the germline V gene (reference sequence). V gave up 6 bases and J gave up 7 bases, with 12 bases separating them. This CDR3 has 13 amino acids. In DNA, the CDR3 is TGTGCCAGTAGCTCCGGTGGAGGCGGGGAGCTGTTTTTT. It codes for CASSSGGGGELFF.

This clonotype came up a few times. The junction differs from germline at one of its ends, possibly a read error. This sequence joins TRBV6-2 or TRBV6-3 and TRBJ1-5; no clear D. Germline loops: CDR1 MNHEY, CDR2 SVGEGT. The CDR3 covers 14 residues. The CDR3 loop reads CARSYSSSIQPQHF. CDR3 in DNA: TGTGCCAGAAGTTACTCGAGCAGTATTCAGCCCCAGCATTTT.

Many counts were recorded for this clonotype. This chain connects TRBV29-1 to TRBJ1-1; 8 bases map to TRBD1. The V gene's germline CDR1 is SQVTM and CDR2 ANQGSEA. V lost 2 bases, J lost 7 bases, and 3 bases stayed unmatched. There are 12 residues in the CDR3. The CDR3, as DNA: TGCAGCGTTGAAAGGACAGGGTTTGAAGCTTTCTTT. Translation: CSVERTGFEAFF.

This clonotype has at least ten counts. This rearrangement joins TRBV4-3 to TRBJ1-1, with no clear D. This CDR3 contains 14 residues. V was pared by 1 base and J by 8 bases, with 14 bases between. Germline V gene lookup returns CDR1 LGHNA and CDR2 YSLEER. The chain's CDR3 is CASSQGLGPLEAFF. The DNA for the CDR3 is TGCGCCAGCAGCCAAGGCCTGGGCCCCTTAGAAGCTTTCTTT.

This clonotype was counted at least ten times. The chain combines TRBV7-9 with TRBJ2-1, with D perhaps assigned TRBD1 or TRBD2 (5 bases each). Per germline, CDR1 SEHNR and CDR2 FQNEAQ (reference sequence). Trimming took 6 bases from V and 13 from J, leaving 13 bases between them. The length of the CDR3 is 11 residues. The chain's CDR3 is CASRGTGAQFF. The DNA for the CDR3 is TGTGCCAGCAGGGGAACCGGGGCTCAGTTCTTC.

This clonotype was recorded at least ten times. The V gene is TRBV12-3 or TRBV12-4, the J gene TRBJ1-1; 9 positions agree with TRBD1. Losses at the gene ends were 4 bases for V and 2 bases for J; bases not matched to a gene: 2. The CDR3 has 14 amino acids. The CDR3 sequence is CASSSTGGNTEAFF. The CDR3 DNA reads TGTGCCAGCAGTTCGACAGGGGGAAACACTGAAGCTTTCTTT.

This clonotype has only a few counts. The rearrangement joins TRBV6-4 to TRBJ1-4; a weak D match, TRBD1 (5 bases). Deletions cut 0 bases from V and 8 bases from J, with 13 bases between. CDR3 size: 15 residues. CDR1 MRHNA and CDR2 SNTAGT come from the germline V gene. In nucleotides, the CDR3 is TGTGCCAGCAGTGACTCGAGGCGGGGCGGGGAAAAACTGTTTTTT. It codes for CASSDSRRGGEKLFF.

This clonotype occurred many times. CDR3: CASSLARDTQYF. Here the CDR3 DNA reads TGTGCCAGCAGTTTAGCGAGAGATACGCAGTATTTT. The chain has TRBV12-3 or TRBV12-4 and TRBJ2-3; D is undetermined. CDR3 length equals 12 residues. V was clipped by 0 bases and J by 5 bases, with 3 bases between them.